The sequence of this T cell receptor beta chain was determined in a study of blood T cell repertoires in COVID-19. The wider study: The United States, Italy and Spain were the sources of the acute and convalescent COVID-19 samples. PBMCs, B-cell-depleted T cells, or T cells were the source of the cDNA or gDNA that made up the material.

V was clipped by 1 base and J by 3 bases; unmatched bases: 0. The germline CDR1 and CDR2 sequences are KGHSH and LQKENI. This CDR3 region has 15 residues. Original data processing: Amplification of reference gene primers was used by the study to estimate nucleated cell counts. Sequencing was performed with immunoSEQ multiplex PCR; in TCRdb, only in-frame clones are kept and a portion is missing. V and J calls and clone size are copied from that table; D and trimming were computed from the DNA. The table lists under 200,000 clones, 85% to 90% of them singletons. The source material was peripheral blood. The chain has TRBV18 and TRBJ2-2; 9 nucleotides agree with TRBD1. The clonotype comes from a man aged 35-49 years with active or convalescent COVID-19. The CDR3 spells CASSPRTGDTGELFF. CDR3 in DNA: TGTGCCAGCTCACCACGGACAGGGGACACCGGGGAGCTGTTTTTT.